This TCR beta chain is drawn from a study of T-cell memory formation after mild COVID-19. Across the study: TCR clusters mostly belonged to single donors.

Concerning this clonotype: Its antigen is not known.

Constant-segment primers and 5'RACE yielded cDNA libraries for TCR alpha and TCR beta, each carrying sample barcodes and UMIs. MiXCR was run by TCRdb on the 5' RACE reads, yielding one entry per CDR3 protein. Here the sample spans a few hundred thousand distinct CDR3 sequences, approximately 21% being singletons. The CDR3 is 12 residues long. V was clipped by 8 bases and J by 6 bases, with 13 bases between them. Findings of the study overall: Mostly located in CM and EM were contracting CD4+ clones, with contracting CD8+ clones located in EMRA. CD4/CD8 balance held among clones contracting day 15 to 85, and later expanders leaned CD4+.

What was sequenced was PBMCs or a T cell subset sorted from them (not recorded which). The sequence was obtained from an adult woman who had mild COVID-19 (a few samples of this study predate the infection). Cell type and time point are not known. V usage is TRBV12-3 or TRBV12-4 and J usage is TRBJ1-1; D is uncertain. The CDR3, as DNA: TGTGCCAGCCGGTACAGAGAGGCTGAAGCTTTCTTT. It encodes CASRYREAEAFF.